This TCR beta chain was obtained from a study of technical replicates of blood from several donors. From germline, CDR1 is SGHDT and CDR2 YYEEEE. The V gene lost 4 bases and the J gene lost 4 bases, with 18 bases spanning the gap. This CDR3 spans 15 amino acids. TCRdb's table, derived via immunoSEQ multiplex PCR, lists solely in-frame clones and lacks some. The sample has more than 90,000 clones, about 95% seen once. This receptor was identified in a human donor in good health. This sequence joins TRBV5-6 and TRBJ2-7; no clear D gene. Sequenced material: T cells isolated from PBMCs. CDR3 DNA: TGTGCCAGCAGCCCCCTTGAAGAGGCCCCGTACGAGCAGTACTTC. Its protein is CASSPLEEAPYEQYF.